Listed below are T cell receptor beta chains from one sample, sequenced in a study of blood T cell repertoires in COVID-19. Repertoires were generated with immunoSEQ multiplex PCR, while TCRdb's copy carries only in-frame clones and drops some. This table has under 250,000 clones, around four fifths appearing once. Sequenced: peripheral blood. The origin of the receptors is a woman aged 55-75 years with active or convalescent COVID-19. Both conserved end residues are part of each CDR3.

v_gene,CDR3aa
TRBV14,CASSQFSGRADEQYF
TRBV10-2,CASSEFGLAGITFKETQYF
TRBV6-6,CASSLFTSGRSLEQGEQYF
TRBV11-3,CASSPNPSGGTDTQYF
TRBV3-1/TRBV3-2,CASSQDLAVQETQYF
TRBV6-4,CASTKEGSRWFTEAFF
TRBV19,CASAGGGYNEQFF
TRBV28,CASSLYTGELFF
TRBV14,CASSQEAGGDPSAVPQHF
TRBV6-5,CASRQGIREQFF
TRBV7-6,CASSRGTGYEKLFF
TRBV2,CASSDLRGRGYGYTF
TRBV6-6,CASSPLAGGVVHYEQYF
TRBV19,CASSIWGQGGETQYF
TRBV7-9,CASSPPGGQNEKLFF
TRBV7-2,CASSLAPGIGTDTQYF
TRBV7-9,CASSYGARGGASEAFF
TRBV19,CASSTQGAGELFF
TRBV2,CASSEQGNGPQHF
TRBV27,CASSFNDRDDYEQYF
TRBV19,CASSVLGGTEAFF
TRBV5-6,CASSSIEDYGKNIQYF
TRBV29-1,CSVQGNTEAFF
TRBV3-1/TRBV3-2,CASSQVVGAYNEQFF
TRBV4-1,CASSQQASRETQYF
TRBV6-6,CASTLRQGNTGELFF
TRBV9,CASSVGQGEAGELFF
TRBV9,CASSPTDSLHVGEQFF
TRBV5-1,CASTPGSSYNEQFF
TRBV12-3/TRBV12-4,CASRDMLNSPLHF
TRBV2,CASSEQRGASGELFF
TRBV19,CASSITVRTDTQYF
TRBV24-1,CATSDSSPGQVKYNEQFF
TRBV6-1,CASSEGLAYTGELFF
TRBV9,CASSVGEADVETQYF
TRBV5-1,CASTRDRGLNTEAFF
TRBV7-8,CASSLVSRVATGELFF
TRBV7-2,CASSLARGAGKDYEQYF
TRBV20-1,CSADTYGYTF
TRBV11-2,CASSLEYDRPSGNTIYF
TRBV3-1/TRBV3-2,CASSLAGGRETQYF